A single sample is the source of the 15 T cell receptor beta chains below, sequenced in a study of cytomegalovirus exposure and HLA in healthy donors. In the PCR, 60 Vbeta and 13 Jbeta primers were used. The table came from immunoSEQ multiplex PCR; TCRdb's copy has only in-frame clones and leaves some out. The data show roughly 110,000 clones, roughly 77% seen once. Sequenced input: PBMCs. The origin of the receptors is a man aged 35-49 years in good health and CMV-seronegative.

The V gene is TRBV19, the J gene TRBJ1-1, with 8 positions matching TRBD1. Germline CDR1 and CDR2: LNHDA and SQIVND (reference sequence). The CDR3 length is 15 residues. V was clipped by 0 bases and J by 3 bases; unmatched bases: 3. This CDR3 is CASSIDVRGHTEAFF. The CDR3 DNA is TGTGCCAGTAGTATAGACGTCAGGGGGCACACTGAAGCTTTCTTT.

This rearrangement joins TRBV10-1 to TRBJ2-2; 9 nucleotides line up with TRBD1. The CDR3 is 14 residues long. CDR1 WNHNN and CDR2 SYGVQD come from the germline V gene (reference sequence). The J segment lost 6 bases and the V segment lost 8 bases, leaving 7 bases of the junction unmatched. CDR3 region: CASSVRTGAGELFF. CDR3 coding DNA: TGCGCCAGCTCAGTGAGGACAGGGGCCGGGGAGCTGTTTTTT.

The V and J genes are TRBV19 and TRBJ2-1, with a possible D match to TRBD2 (5 bases). Trimming pared 6 bases from V and 2 bases from J, leaving 14 bases between. CDR3 length equals 15 residues. Germline V gene sequence: CDR1 LNHDA, CDR2 SQIVND (reference sequence). The CDR3 protein is CASSPRTGTYNEQFF. In DNA, the CDR3 is TGTGCCAGTAGCCCGAGAACCGGGACCTACAATGAGCAGTTCTTC. The variable domain in full, completed from reference TRBV19 and TRBJ2-1, reads DGGITQSPKYLFRKEGQNVTLSCEQNLNHDAMYWYRQDPGQGLRLIYYSQIVNDFQKGDIAEGYSVSREKKESFPLTVTSAQKNPTAFYLCASSPRTGTYNEQFFGPGTRLTVL.

V and J are TRBV4-1 and TRBJ2-3, with D possibly being TRBD2 (5 bases). V gave up 3 bases and J gave up 5 bases, with 9 bases separating them. The CDR3 spans 13 residues. Looked up from germline, CDR1 is MGHRA and CDR2 is YSYEKL. The CDR3: CASSQALVDTQYF. CDR3 sequence (DNA): TGCGCCAGCAGCCAGGCACTAGTAGATACGCAGTATTTT.

The J gene is TRBJ1-6, the V gene TRBV5-1; D possibly corresponds to TRBD1 (5 bases). Germline V gene sequence: CDR1 SGHRS, CDR2 YFSETQ. Trimming removed 7 bases at V and 6 bases at J, with 8 bases between. This CDR3 comprises 12 residues. The CDR3 bases are TGCGCCAGCTCGGGGGGTAATTCACCCCTCCACTTT. It codes for CASSGGNSPLHF.

This sequence joins TRBV6-5 and TRBJ1-2; 8 positions match TRBD1. CDR1 and CDR2 (germline): MNHEY, SVGAGI. The junction had 10 bases not matched to a gene; V was cut back by 0 bases and J by 7 bases. CDR3 size: 16 residues. CDR3 loop: CASSYSSGQGYAGYTF. Here the CDR3 DNA reads TGTGCCAGCAGTTACTCGTCCGGACAGGGTTATGCTGGCTACACCTTC.

This chain uses TRBV27 with TRBJ2-1; 14 nucleotides line up with TRBD2. Trimming took 6 bases from V and 7 from J; bases not matched to a gene: 8. The length of the CDR3 is 16 residues. Germline V gene lookup returns CDR1 MNHEY and CDR2 SMNVEV (reference sequence). CDR3 nucleotide sequence: TGTGCCAGCAGCCTGACTAGCGGGGGGGCCCGGAATGAGCAGTTCTTC. It encodes CASSLTSGGARNEQFF.

This clone occurred a few times. V and J are TRBV7-9 and TRBJ2-5; TRBD1 matches at 8 bases. This CDR3 region has 14 residues. V dropped 6 bases and J dropped 4; count of bases not matched to a gene: 7. CDR1 is SEHNR and CDR2 is FQNEAQ in the germline V gene (reference sequence). The CDR3, as DNA: TGTGCCAGCAGTCGTGACAGGGGAGTAGAGACCCAGTACTTC. Its protein product is CASSRDRGVETQYF.

J is TRBJ2-3 and V is TRBV7-8, with a weak D call TRBD2 (5 bases). This CDR3 is 13 amino acids long. Germline-derived CDR1 and CDR2 are SGHVS and FQNEAQ. The V end was cut by 3 bases, the J end by 6 bases, with 10 bases between. CDR3 sequence reads: CASSFLGADTQYF. The CDR3 DNA is TGTGCCAGCAGCTTTTTGGGAGCCGATACGCAGTATTTT.

The rearrangement joins TRBV6-5 to TRBJ1-6; a weak D match, TRBD1 (6 bases). Looked up from germline, CDR1 is MNHEY and CDR2 is SVGAGI. This CDR3 spans 15 amino acids. The V gene lost 6 bases and the J gene lost 9 bases, with 18 bases spanning the gap. This CDR3 is CASRGHRATGSPLHF. The CDR3 DNA is TGTGCCAGCAGGGGACACAGGGCTACTGGTTCACCCCTCCACTTT.

Only one count was recorded for this clone. The rearrangement links TRBV9 to TRBJ2-1; D may be TRBD1 (6 bases). This CDR3 spans 15 amino acids. Germline CDR1 SGDLS, CDR2 YYNGEE. The V end lost 2 bases, the J end lost 4 bases, and 13 bases lay between the germline ends. The CDR3 DNA is TGTGCCAGCAGCGTTTACCACAGGGCGTACAATGAGCAGTTCTTC. Translating it yields CASSVYHRAYNEQFF.

This clone has only a few counts. The J gene is TRBJ1-4, the V gene TRBV6-5, with TRBD1 identical over 7 bases. Germline CDR1 reads MNHEY; CDR2 reads SVGAGI. This CDR3 comprises 14 residues. The V segment lost 9 bases and the J segment 6 bases; nucleotides outside the gene matches: 10. CDR3 in amino acids: CASSPGQRHEKLFF. In DNA form, the CDR3 reads TGTGCCAGTTCGCCGGGACAGCGACATGAAAAACTGTTTTTT.

The sample holds a few counts of this clone. The gene calls are TRBV27 and TRBJ2-7, with 7 positions matching TRBD1. The ends lost 5 bases at V and 5 bases at J; junction bases unmatched: 9. The CDR3 has 14 amino acids. CDR1 is MNHEY and CDR2 is SMNVEV in the germline V gene (reference sequence). The CDR3 loop reads CASSIIDRVHEQYF. CDR3 sequence (DNA): TGTGCCAGCAGTATCATAGACAGGGTACACGAGCAGTACTTC.

The CDR3: CASSQGIYGYTF. CDR3 nucleotides: TGTGCCAGTAGTCAGGGGATCTATGGCTACACCTTC. The genes are TRBV19 and TRBJ1-2; D perhaps matches TRBD1 (6 bases). Germline loops: CDR1 LNHDA, CDR2 SQIVND (reference sequence). V lost 5 bases and J 4 bases, leaving 8 bases between the germline ends. This CDR3 contains 12 residues.

The chain is built from TRBV6-5 and TRBJ2-7; weak D call: TRBD1 (6 bases). Germline lookup yields CDR1 MNHEY and CDR2 SVGAGI. Trimming took off 6 bases at V and 4 bases at J, with 10 bases between the two ends. This CDR3 comprises 12 residues. The CDR3 sequence is CASRTTGYEQYF. CDR3 nucleotide sequence: TGTGCCAGCAGAACCACAGGGTACGAGCAGTACTTC.